Following are 2 T cell receptor beta chains from one sample sequenced in a study of cytomegalovirus exposure and HLA in healthy donors. The PCR used 60 Vbeta and 13 Jbeta primers. The data were produced by immunoSEQ multiplex PCR, yet TCRdb's version contains in-frame clones alone and is incomplete. The sample holds approximately 37,000 clones, around 70% seen once. The specimen was PBMCs. These receptors all stem from a man in his thirties or forties in good health and CMV-seronegative.

The chain recombines TRBV10-3 with TRBJ2-1, with 7 bases identical to TRBD2. J lost 5 bases, V lost 2 bases, and 12 bases had no gene match. From germline, CDR1 is ENHRY and CDR2 SYGVKD. There are 17 residues in the CDR3. This chain's CDR3 is CAISEREPRTRNNEQFF. CDR3 DNA: TGTGCCATCAGTGAGCGGGAACCCAGGACTAGAAACAATGAGCAGTTCTTC.

This clone has just a few counts. J is TRBJ1-6 and V is TRBV6-5, with a tentative D call TRBD1 (6 bases). The germline V and J ends were trimmed by 0 bases and 7 bases, with 10 bases remaining between them. The CDR3 contains 15 residues. Germline values: CDR1 MNHEY, CDR2 SVGAGI. CDR3 in amino acids: CASSYSDSVNSPLHF. CDR3 nucleotide sequence: TGTGCCAGCAGTTACTCGGACAGCGTCAATTCACCCCTCCACTTT.